This T cell receptor beta chain emerged from a study of early T cells in non-severe SARS-CoV-2 infection. This clonotype was observed a few times. Individual cDNA molecules were tagged with unique molecular identifiers. TCRdb recomputed calls from the 5' RACE reads with MiXCR, one row per CDR3 protein. Here the sample spans 60,000 or so distinct CDR3 sequences, 8% to 13% being singletons. From germline, CDR1 is SGHRS and CDR2 YFSETQ. V gave up 4 bases and J gave up 7 bases, with 12 bases separating them. The CDR3 extends over 13 amino acids. The chain has TRBV5-1 and TRBJ1-3; D is unresolved. Sample: whole blood. This TCR derives from an adult who was a healthcare worker with PCR-confirmed SARS-CoV-2 infection or an uninfected control (not recorded which). CDR3 sequence: CASSPIRRNTIYF. CDR3 nucleotides: TGCGCCAGCAGCCCGATCCGGAGGAACACCATATATTTT.